This T cell receptor beta chain was captured by sequencing in a study of blood T cell repertoires in COVID-19 (dated by TCRdb to between 2020 and 2021). At the level of the whole study: Samples covering the acute and convalescent phases of COVID-19 were provided by collaborators in the United States, Italy and Spain. The prospective study material was composed of cDNA or gDNA derived from T cells, B-cell-depleted T cells, or PBMCs. The dataset comprised deeply sampled blood TCRbeta repertoires from subjects exposed to, actively infected with, or recovered from COVID-19. The repertoires were released in a freely available public database intended as a resource for research on the immune response to SARS-CoV-2. Samples were obtained from the ongoing ImmuneRACE study (first 160 participants) and from about 1,300 subjects provided by 6 global collaborators. Nearly every sample came with metadata listing a de-identified subject ID, COVID-19 status, age in years and sex. HLA class I and class II types, where available, came from metadata supplied by the sample provider rather than from assay-based typing.

Whole blood was collected in K2EDTA tubes by collaborating institutions according to the institutions' own protocols. For TCRbeta analysis, collaborators shipped samples in one of three forms: frozen whole blood, isolated PBMCs, or DNA extracted from either of those sample types. At the junction V is shortened by 5 bases and J by 8 bases, with 15 bases in between. CDR1 and CDR2 (LNHDA, SQIVND) derive from the germline V gene (reference sequence). From the cysteine up to the phenylalanine, the CDR3 has a length of 13 residues. The sequence is cut down to CDR3 DNA, 39 bases in frame from base 1. The full study reports these points: The quantity of clinical and demographic metadata differed by source and by participant and was supplied without curation.

This clone was detected once. Its recognized antigen is unknown. Base qualities are missing; no much larger clone stands one base away. TCRbeta CDR3 regions were amplified from genomic DNA using the immunoSEQ Assay, a bias-controlled multiplex PCR. Under the source paper's analysis protocol: Nucleated cell counts per sample were estimated from amplification of reference gene primers within the assay. To quantify the absolute abundance of each unique TCRbeta CDR3 rearrangement, sequence reads were collapsed and filtered. For each sample, productive Simpson clonality was calculated as the square root of Simpson's diversity index across productive rearrangements. Drawn from immuneACCESS, this table holds only the in-frame rearrangements with V and J called that TCRdb kept. Clones are partly lost; checked studies trace under half to an unresolved V gene and leave the rest unexplained. V and J calls plus clone size are reproduced from that table; the DNA served to infer D and trimming. The sample contains about 74,000 clones, 88% of them found a single time. 1.9% of the sample is in the top ten clones.

The chain is made from TRBV19 and TRBJ1-2, with the identity of the D gene unclear. The source material was peripheral blood. This clonotype was obtained from a woman older than 75 with active or convalescent COVID-19. CDR3 protein: CASSPPGREGYTF. The DNA is as follows: TGTGCCAGTAGTCCCCCTGGCCGGGAGGGCTACACCTTC. The CDR3 plus the reference TRBV19 and TRBJ1-2 genes for the other parts give the full variable domain: DGGITQSPKYLFRKEGQNVTLSCEQNLNHDAMYWYRQDPGQGLRLIYYSQIVNDFQKGDIAEGYSVSREKKESFPLTVTSAQKNPTAFYLCASSPPGREGYTFGSGTRLTVV.